This T cell receptor (beta chain) was captured in a study of CD4 T cells in relation to SARS-CoV-2 and coronaviruses (dated by TCRdb to the early 2020s). With respect to the entire study: In the ViraFEST assay, PBMCs were grown with antigen for approximately 9 days, and TCR beta CDR3s were then sequenced to identify antigen-specific clonal expansions. An HIV-1 Nef peptide pool or a culture without peptide was used as the negative reference condition. Using patient-derived lymphoblastoid cell lines, the shared crossreactive spike epitopes were mapped to their HLA restriction. Memory CD4+ T cell crossreactivity between SARS-CoV-2 and common cold coronavirus spike proteins was assessed at the TCR clonotype level in the study. Samples from three pre-COVID donors and the naive versus memory experiments were sequenced with the Adaptive Biotechnologies TCR-sequencing kit; other data were Illumina-based. For other donors in the study, expansion assays were sequenced with a different, Illumina-based TCR-beta assay. Overall study outcomes, separate from this receptor: Compared with monoreactive clones, crossreactive clones had significantly weaker SARS-CoV-2-driven expansion, a result consistent with antigenic imprinting. The study was limited by small numbers of patients and tested TCRs. Approximately 60% of donors had memory CD4+ clonotypes that crossrecognized SARS-CoV-2 and at least one common cold coronavirus spike. Because no donor provided both pre-pandemic and post-infection samples, tracing the source of pre-existing responses was limited. Crossreactivity analysis was centred on spike protein, so crossreactivity against other viral proteins was not assessed.

The method was the immunoSEQ multiplex PCR assay. Per the original workflow: During preprocessing, nonproductive sequences were removed, as were CDR3s that did not start with C, did not end with F or W, or were shorter than 7 amino acids. The MANAFEST web app identified antigen-specific clonotypes based on expansion compared with the reference and other culture wells. A clone was considered positive if significant expansion relative to the reference culture was observed in 2 of 3 replicate wells at an FDR below 0.05. A further requirement for positive clones was significant expansion compared with all other tandem wells, along with an odds ratio above 5. After three terminal residues were trimmed from each end, CDR3 homology was quantified as pairwise Levenshtein distance using the stringdist R package. Here the immuneACCESS table is served through TCRdb, limited to in-frame sequences with V and J called. Missing clones are a known gap in these copies; in checked studies unresolved V genes cover under half, and the rest lacks a known reason. V and J calls and clone size are those listed in that table; D and trimming were worked out from the DNA. This sample comprises around 15,000 clones, roughly 82% of them detected only once. The top ten constitute roughly 33% of the sample.

As encoded in the germline V gene, CDR1 is LGHNA while CDR2 is YSLEER. Reading from cysteine to phenylalanine, the CDR3 counts 15 amino acids. Only CDR3 DNA is held: 45 bases, read in frame from base 1. Clipping removes 4 bases from V and 4 bases from J, with 8 as the unmatched junction base count. CD4+ T cells from unexposed donors were collected before the COVID-19 pandemic (2011-2018). After 10 to 11 days of culture, CD4+ T cells were isolated with the EasySep CD4+ T cell isolation kit. As far as cell numbers permitted, CD4+ T cells from unexposed donors were tested for reactivity against SARS-CoV-2 S and N as well as four spike pools from common cold coronaviruses. PBMCs were cultured at roughly 2.2 million per well in IMDM supplemented with around 4.7% human AB serum and 10 IU/ml IL-2. Half of the culture medium was replaced with fresh IL-2-containing medium on days 3 and 7. In general, triplicate replicate wells were used for every peptide culture condition. The leukapheresis product used for the unexposed donors was purchased from a commercial source. Ficoll-Paque PLUS gradient centrifugation was used to isolate PBMCs from leukapheresis product or whole blood. PBMCs were either cryopreserved at -140 degrees C or used fresh in the expansion assay. The QIAamp Micro DNA Kit was used to extract genomic DNA from the CD4+ T cells.

In the case of this clone: No cognate antigen has been identified for it. No base quality values were provided; no much bigger clone lies one nucleotide off.

The TCR was taken from a human donor in good health. The chain is assembled from TRBV4-3 and TRBJ2-3, with 7 middle bases fitting TRBD2. Sequenced material: CD4+ T cells from PBMCs, cultured in vitro. The CDR3 here reads CASSPAGGSADTQYF. The base sequence is TGCGCCAGCAGCCCCGCCGGGGGGTCCGCAGATACGCAGTATTTT.